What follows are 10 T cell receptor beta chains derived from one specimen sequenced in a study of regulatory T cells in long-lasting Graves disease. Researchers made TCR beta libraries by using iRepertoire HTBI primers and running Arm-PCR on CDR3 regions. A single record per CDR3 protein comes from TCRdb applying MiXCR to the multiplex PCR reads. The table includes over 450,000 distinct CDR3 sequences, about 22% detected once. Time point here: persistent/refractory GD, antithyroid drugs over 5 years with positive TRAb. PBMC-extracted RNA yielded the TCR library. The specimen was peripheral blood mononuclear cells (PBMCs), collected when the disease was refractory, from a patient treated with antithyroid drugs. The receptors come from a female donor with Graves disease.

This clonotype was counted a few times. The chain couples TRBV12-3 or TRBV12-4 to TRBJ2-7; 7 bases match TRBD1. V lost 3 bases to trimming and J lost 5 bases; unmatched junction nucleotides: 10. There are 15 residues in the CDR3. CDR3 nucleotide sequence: TGTGCCAGCAGTTTGAGGGACAGAGACTGGGACGAGCAGTACTTC. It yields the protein CASSLRDRDWDEQYF.

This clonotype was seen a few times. The CDR3 DNA is TGTGCCAGCAGCCACCCCGGGAGCAGTGAGCAGTTCTTC. Translation: CASSHPGSSEQFF. The chain employs TRBV7-9 and TRBJ2-1; tentative D call: TRBD2 (6 bases). The CDR3 runs to 13 residues. Germline V gene lookup returns CDR1 SEHNR and CDR2 FQNEAQ (reference sequence). The V end was cut by 5 bases, the J end by 9 bases, with 14 bases between. The full variable domain, with the rest looked up from reference TRBV7-9 and TRBJ2-1, is DTGVSQNPRHKITKRGQNVTFRCDPISEHNRLYWYRQTLGQGPEFLTYFQNEAQLEKSRLLSDRFSAERPKGSFSTLEIQRTEQGDSAMYLCASSHPGSSEQFFGPGTRLTVL.

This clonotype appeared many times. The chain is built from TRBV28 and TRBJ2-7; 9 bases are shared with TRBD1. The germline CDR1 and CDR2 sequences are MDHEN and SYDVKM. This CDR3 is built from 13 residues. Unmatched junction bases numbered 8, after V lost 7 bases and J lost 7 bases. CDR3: CASKATGGGEQYF. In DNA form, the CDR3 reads TGTGCCAGCAAGGCTACAGGGGGCGGAGAGCAGTACTTC.

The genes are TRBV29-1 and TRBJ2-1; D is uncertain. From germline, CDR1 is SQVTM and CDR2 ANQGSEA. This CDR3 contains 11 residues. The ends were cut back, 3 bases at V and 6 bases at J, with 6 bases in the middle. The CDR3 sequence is CSVDFFNEQFF. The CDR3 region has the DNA TGCAGCGTTGACTTCTTCAATGAGCAGTTCTTC.

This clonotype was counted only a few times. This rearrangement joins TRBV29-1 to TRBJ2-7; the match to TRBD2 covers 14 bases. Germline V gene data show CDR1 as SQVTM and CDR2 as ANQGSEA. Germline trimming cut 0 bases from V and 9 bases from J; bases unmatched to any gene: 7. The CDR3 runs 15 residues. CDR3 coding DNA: TGCAGCGTTGAAGAAGGGACTAGCGGGGGAGGTGTGCAGTACTTC. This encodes CSVEEGTSGGGVQYF.

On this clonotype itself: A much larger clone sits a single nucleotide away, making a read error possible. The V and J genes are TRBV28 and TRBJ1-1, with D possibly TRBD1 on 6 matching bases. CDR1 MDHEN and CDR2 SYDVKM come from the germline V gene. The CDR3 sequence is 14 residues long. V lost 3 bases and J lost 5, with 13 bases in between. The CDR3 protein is CASSFRGGRTEAFF. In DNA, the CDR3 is TGTGCCAGCAGTTTTAGAGGGGGTAGGACTGAAGCTTTCTTT.

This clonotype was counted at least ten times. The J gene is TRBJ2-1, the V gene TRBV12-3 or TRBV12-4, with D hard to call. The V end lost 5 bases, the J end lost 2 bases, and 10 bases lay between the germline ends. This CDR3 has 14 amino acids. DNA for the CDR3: TGTGCCAGCAGTCCGACAACCCCCTACAATGAGCAGTTCTTC. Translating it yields CASSPTTPYNEQFF.

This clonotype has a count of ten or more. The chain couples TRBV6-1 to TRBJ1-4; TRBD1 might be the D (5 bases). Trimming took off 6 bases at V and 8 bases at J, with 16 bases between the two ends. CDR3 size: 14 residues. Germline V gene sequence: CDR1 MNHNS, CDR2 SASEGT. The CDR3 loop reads CASSPLGVNEKLFF. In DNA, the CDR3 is TGTGCCAGCAGCCCATTGGGGGTTAACGAAAAACTGTTTTTT.

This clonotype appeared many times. This CDR3 is CASSTGQAFGTEAFF. CDR3 DNA sequence: TGTGCCAGCAGCACCGGACAGGCTTTTGGCACTGAAGCTTTCTTT. V gene TRBV7-8 combines with J gene TRBJ1-1; 7 nucleotides agree with TRBD1. The junction had 10 bases not matched to a gene; V was cut back by 5 bases and J by 4 bases. From germline, CDR1 is SGHVS and CDR2 FQNEAQ. This CDR3 has 15 residues. The whole variable domain, remainder taken from reference TRBV7-8 and TRBJ1-1, is GAGVSQSPRYKVAKRGQDVALRCDPISGHVSLFWYQQALGQGPEFLTYFQNEAQLDKSGLPSDRFFAERPEGSVSTLKIQRTQQEDSAVYLCASSTGQAFGTEAFFGQGTRLTVV.

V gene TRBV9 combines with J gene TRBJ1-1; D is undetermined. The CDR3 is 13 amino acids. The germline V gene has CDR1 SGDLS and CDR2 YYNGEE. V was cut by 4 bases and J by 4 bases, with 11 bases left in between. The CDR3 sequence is CASSTIDGTEAFF. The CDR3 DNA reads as TGTGCCAGCAGCACAATCGACGGCACTGAAGCTTTCTTT.